The rows below give T cell receptor beta chains drawn from one sample of a study of control samples from healthy donors and cancer patients. The repertoire was sequenced with immunoSEQ multiplex PCR; TCRdb's copy has only in-frame clones and lacks some. The table has approximately 82,000 clones, 94% seen once. Sequencing input: blood. Receptors originate from a woman between 18 and 30 years old in good health. Both conserved end residues are part of each CDR3. D genes are given only for firm matches. Part of the rows lack a size; the others show once, few, many or a class for expanded clones.

j_gene: TRBJ2-3
abundance: NA
d_gene: TRBD2
v_gene: TRBV5-5
CDR3nt: TGTGCCAGCAGCTTGGCTACCGGACTAGCGGGAGGTTTTGGCACAGATACGCAGTATTTT
CDR3aa: CASSLATGLAGGFGTDTQYF

j_gene: TRBJ2-2
abundance: few
d_gene: NA
v_gene: TRBV5-1
CDR3nt: TGCGCCAGCAGCGCATCGACAGGAAACACCGGGGAGCTGTTTTTT
CDR3aa: CASSASTGNTGELFF

j_gene: TRBJ2-3
abundance: NA
d_gene: NA
v_gene: TRBV27
CDR3nt: TGTGCCAGCAGTAACACAGGAGGGAACACAGATACGCAGTATTTT
CDR3aa: CASSNTGGNTDTQYF

j_gene: TRBJ2-1
abundance: NA
d_gene: TRBD2
v_gene: TRBV2
CDR3nt: TGTGCCAGCAGTGAAGGACTAGCTAGCTCCTACAATGAGCAGTTCTTC
CDR3aa: CASSEGLASSYNEQFF

j_gene: TRBJ1-1
abundance: NA
d_gene: NA
v_gene: TRBV24-1
CDR3nt: TGTGCCACCAGTGATGGCTGGAACACTGAAGCTTTCTTT
CDR3aa: CATSDGWNTEAFF

j_gene: TRBJ1-5
abundance: NA
d_gene: NA
v_gene: TRBV28
CDR3nt: TGTGCCAGCAGAGCCGGGGACCGTAAACAGCCCCAGCATTTT
CDR3aa: CASRAGDRKQPQHF

j_gene: TRBJ2-1
abundance: NA
d_gene: NA
v_gene: TRBV6-4
CDR3nt: TGTGCCAGCAGTGCTGACTACGGAAAGTACAATGAGCAGTTCTTC
CDR3aa: CASSADYGKYNEQFF

j_gene: TRBJ2-1
abundance: NA
d_gene: NA
v_gene: TRBV10-3
CDR3nt: TGTGCCATCAGTGAGTTGGGGGCCACCGGAAAAAATGAGCAGTTCTTC
CDR3aa: CAISELGATGKNEQFF

j_gene: TRBJ1-4
abundance: NA
d_gene: NA
v_gene: TRBV2
CDR3nt: TGTGCCAGCAGTGTCTCCCTCGGCCATACTAATGAAAAACTGTTTTTT
CDR3aa: CASSVSLGHTNEKLFF

j_gene: TRBJ1-1
abundance: NA
d_gene: NA
v_gene: TRBV6-6
CDR3nt: TGTGCCAGCAGTTACAGGGAAGCTTTCTTT
CDR3aa: CASSYREAFF

j_gene: TRBJ2-3
abundance: NA
d_gene: TRBD2
v_gene: TRBV28
CDR3nt: TGTGCCAGCAGTATCCCAACTAGCGGAGGCACAGATACGCAGTATTTT
CDR3aa: CASSIPTSGGTDTQYF

j_gene: TRBJ2-7
abundance: NA
d_gene: NA
v_gene: TRBV28
CDR3nt: TGTGCCAGCAGAAATCCCACCCCAAAAAAACCTCAGCACGAGCAGTACTTC
CDR3aa: CASRNPTPKKPQHEQYF

j_gene: TRBJ1-4
abundance: NA
d_gene: NA
v_gene: TRBV24-1
CDR3nt: TGTGCCACCAGAGACAGGTGGGGTGAAAAACTGTTTTTT
CDR3aa: CATRDRWGEKLFF

j_gene: TRBJ2-1
abundance: few
d_gene: NA
v_gene: TRBV11-3
CDR3nt: TGTGCCAGCAGCTTAGATTCGGAGCCCTACAATGAGCAGTTCTTC
CDR3aa: CASSLDSEPYNEQFF

j_gene: TRBJ2-2
abundance: NA
d_gene: TRBD2
v_gene: TRBV6-5
CDR3nt: TGTGCCAGCAGTTACGGGATAGCGGGACATACCGGGGAGCTGTTTTTT
CDR3aa: CASSYGIAGHTGELFF

j_gene: TRBJ1-6
abundance: large
d_gene: NA
v_gene: TRBV2
CDR3nt: TGTGCCAGCAGTGGGGGACAAAGGCCCACCTGGGATAATTCACCCCTCCACTTT
CDR3aa: CASSGGQRPTWDNSPLHF

j_gene: TRBJ1-2
abundance: NA
d_gene: TRBD1
v_gene: TRBV6-5
CDR3nt: TGTGCCAGCTGGACTCCGGGACAGGCTCACTATGGCTACACCTTC
CDR3aa: CASWTPGQAHYGYTF

j_gene: TRBJ1-4
abundance: NA
d_gene: NA
v_gene: TRBV5-6
CDR3nt: TGTGCCAGCAGCTTGGCAGGGCGGAATAATGAAAAACTGTTTTTT
CDR3aa: CASSLAGRNNEKLFF

j_gene: TRBJ2-7
abundance: NA
d_gene: NA
v_gene: TRBV27
CDR3nt: TGTGCCAGCAGTTTCCCAGGATCCGAGCAGTACTTC
CDR3aa: CASSFPGSEQYF

j_gene: TRBJ2-2
abundance: NA
d_gene: TRBD1
v_gene: TRBV5-1
CDR3nt: TGCGCCAGCAGCTTCACTATCAACAGGGGGCCGAACACCGGGGAGCTGTTTTTT
CDR3aa: CASSFTINRGPNTGELFF

j_gene: TRBJ2-7
abundance: NA
d_gene: TRBD2
v_gene: TRBV6-5
CDR3nt: TGTGCCAGCCGGGACCCCCCGGGGGGTCAGTACTTC
CDR3aa: CASRDPPGGQYF

j_gene: TRBJ2-3
abundance: NA
d_gene: NA
v_gene: TRBV14
CDR3nt: TGTGCCAGCAGCTTAGGGACAAGTCGCACAGATACGCAGTATTTT
CDR3aa: CASSLGTSRTDTQYF

j_gene: TRBJ1-5
abundance: NA
d_gene: TRBD1
v_gene: TRBV5-6
CDR3nt: TGTGCCAGCAGCTTGACAGGGGGCCCGGCTAGCAATCAGCCCCAGCATTTT
CDR3aa: CASSLTGGPASNQPQHF

j_gene: TRBJ2-7
abundance: NA
d_gene: NA
v_gene: TRBV7-2
CDR3nt: TGTGCCAGCAGCTCCGACAGAGGCCCCTACGAGCAGTACTTC
CDR3aa: CASSSDRGPYEQYF

j_gene: TRBJ2-1
abundance: NA
d_gene: TRBD2
v_gene: TRBV28
CDR3nt: TGTGCCAGCGTCTCAGTAGGCCTAGCGGGAGGAGAGCAGTTCTTC
CDR3aa: CASVSVGLAGGEQFF

j_gene: TRBJ2-3
abundance: NA
d_gene: NA
v_gene: TRBV4-3
CDR3nt: TGCGCCAGCAGCCAAGTGGGAGATACGCAGTATTTT
CDR3aa: CASSQVGDTQYF

j_gene: TRBJ2-5
abundance: NA
d_gene: NA
v_gene: TRBV10-3
CDR3nt: TGTGCCATCAGTGAGTGGCGGAGACAGGAGGAAGAGACCCAGTACTTC
CDR3aa: CAISEWRRQEEETQYF

j_gene: TRBJ2-7
abundance: NA
d_gene: NA
v_gene: TRBV5-3
CDR3nt: TGTGCCAGAAGCTTGGTCGGGTTGCCCTACGAGCAGTACTTC
CDR3aa: CARSLVGLPYEQYF

j_gene: TRBJ2-6
abundance: NA
d_gene: NA
v_gene: TRBV23-1
CDR3nt: TGCGCCAGCAGTCAATCGTTTCCCGATAGACAGGCTGGGGCCAACGTCCTGACTTTC
CDR3aa: CASSQSFPDRQAGANVLTF

j_gene: TRBJ2-7
abundance: NA
d_gene: NA
v_gene: TRBV5-1
CDR3nt: TGCGCCAGCAGCTTGGTTAGGGGGGGGCTCAACGAGCAGTACTTC
CDR3aa: CASSLVRGGLNEQYF

j_gene: TRBJ1-1
abundance: NA
d_gene: NA
v_gene: TRBV19
CDR3nt: TGTGCCAGTAGTATAGGGGGTTTAGGAGCTTTCTTT
CDR3aa: CASSIGGLGAFF

j_gene: TRBJ2-7
abundance: NA
d_gene: NA
v_gene: TRBV12-3/TRBV12-4
CDR3nt: TGTGCCAGCAGTTTCGGACACTACGAGCAGTACTTC
CDR3aa: CASSFGHYEQYF

j_gene: TRBJ1-1
abundance: once
d_gene: NA
v_gene: TRBV5-6
CDR3nt: TGTGCCAGCAGCGAGTACAGGGACGCTGAAGCTTTCTTT
CDR3aa: CASSEYRDAEAFF

j_gene: TRBJ2-5
abundance: NA
d_gene: TRBD2
v_gene: TRBV5-1
CDR3nt: TGCGCCAGCAGCCTTGCAGCGGGGGCTGGCGAGACCCAGTACTTC
CDR3aa: CASSLAAGAGETQYF

j_gene: TRBJ1-2
abundance: NA
d_gene: NA
v_gene: TRBV3-1/TRBV3-2
CDR3nt: TGTGCCAGCAGCCAAGATATTTTCAGGACAGTTATTCGATCTCCCCTCAACTATGGCTACACCTTC
CDR3aa: CASSQDIFRTVIRSPLNYGYTF

j_gene: TRBJ2-1
abundance: NA
d_gene: NA
v_gene: TRBV4-2
CDR3nt: TGTGCCAGCAGCCAAGATTGGGGGAATTGGGGTCAGTTCTTC
CDR3aa: CASSQDWGNWGQFF

j_gene: TRBJ2-1
abundance: NA
d_gene: TRBD2
v_gene: TRBV7-9
CDR3nt: TGTGCCAGCAGCCGGGATCTAGCGGGTAATGAGGGGCAGTTCTTC
CDR3aa: CASSRDLAGNEGQFF

j_gene: TRBJ2-7
abundance: NA
d_gene: TRBD1
v_gene: TRBV29-1
CDR3nt: TGCAGCGTCGGAATCGGGACAGGGGGCTACGAGCAGTACTTC
CDR3aa: CSVGIGTGGYEQYF

j_gene: TRBJ2-5
abundance: NA
d_gene: NA
v_gene: TRBV6-1
CDR3nt: TGTGCCAGCAGTGAGTACGATAAGGGGACCCAGTACTTC
CDR3aa: CASSEYDKGTQYF

j_gene: TRBJ1-5
abundance: NA
d_gene: NA
v_gene: TRBV9
CDR3nt: TGTGCCAGCAGCGTTAACAGCAATCAGCCCCAGCATTTT
CDR3aa: CASSVNSNQPQHF